The next 15 T cell receptor beta chains were all read from a single sample in a study of CD8 T cells in ankylosing spondylitis. TCRdb itself ran the 5' RACE reads through MiXCR, one entry per CDR3 protein. Of 400,000 to 450,000 distinct CDR3 sequences in the sample, 15% to 20% were seen once. Overall study results and limits: Ankylosing spondylitis blood seemed to carry a telltale TCR beta motif made of eight highly homologous variants.

The antigens these receptors bind are not known. Sequencing was performed on blood, either unsorted or a sorted T cell fraction (not recorded which). The receptors stem from a male donor with ankylosing spondylitis.

V and J are TRBV6-1 and TRBJ1-2; 8 bases fit TRBD1. With 5 bases clipped from V and 3 bases from J, the junction kept 11 bases outside the gene matches. This CDR3 spans 16 amino acids. The germline V gene has CDR1 MNHNS and CDR2 SASEGT. In DNA, the CDR3 is TGTGCCAGCAGTCCCGCCGTGACAGGGGCTTACTATGGCTACACCTTC. Protein: CASSPAVTGAYYGYTF.

The table lists this clonotype with many counts. The genes are TRBV29-1 and TRBJ2-2; no clear D gene. Trimming took off 3 bases at V and 4 bases at J, with 15 bases between the two ends. Germline V gene data show CDR1 as SQVTM and CDR2 as ANQGSEA. This CDR3 region has 15 residues. DNA of the CDR3: TGCAGCGTTGAGACTGGGAAGACGAGCACCGGGGAGCTGTTTTTT. It encodes CSVETGKTSTGELFF.

This clonotype was picked up a small number of times. A much larger clone lies one base from this, so it may be a read error. The chain recombines TRBV25-1 with TRBJ2-7; D uncertain. Germline lookup yields CDR1 MGHDK and CDR2 SYGVNS. V lost 6 bases and J 0 bases, leaving 3 bases between the germline ends. The CDR3 contains 11 residues. CDR3 region: CASRNSYEQYF. CDR3 in DNA: TGTGCCAGCAGAAACTCCTACGAGCAGTACTTC.

This chain links TRBV2 with TRBJ1-3; D call uncertain. This CDR3 comprises 16 residues. V lost 0 bases and J 0 bases, leaving 9 bases between the germline ends. Germline V gives CDR1 SNHLY, CDR2 FYNNEI. The CDR3 bases are TGTGCCAGCAGTGAAGCTGGCCGGATCTCTGGAAACACCATATATTTT. It codes for CASSEAGRISGNTIYF.

This chain joins TRBV19 and TRBJ2-3; 7 positions agree with TRBD1. The V gene's germline CDR1 is LNHDA and CDR2 SQIVND (reference sequence). With V trimmed by 3 bases and J by 2 bases, 5 bases remained unmatched. The length of the CDR3 is 15 residues. CDR3 in amino acids: CASSMGQSPTDTQYF. Written as DNA, the CDR3 is TGTGCCAGTAGTATGGGACAGTCCCCCACAGATACGCAGTATTTT.

This clonotype was counted between two and nine times. The rearrangement links TRBV29-1 to TRBJ2-7; 8 bases line up with TRBD1. The CDR3 extends over 12 amino acids. Germline values: CDR1 SQVTM, CDR2 ANQGSEA. V lost 7 bases and J lost 5; bases outside the gene matches: 7. The CDR3 DNA reads as TGCAGCGCCCGTATGACAGGGGACGAGCAGTACTTC. It specifies CSARMTGDEQYF.

The chain combines TRBV5-8 with TRBJ2-4, with TRBD2 matching 9 bases. The CDR3 is 15 amino acids. Germline assignment: CDR1 SGHTS and CDR2 YDEGEE. The trim removed 2 bases at V and 4 bases at J, leaving 4 bases unmatched. CDR3 residues: CASSLAGGLKNIQYF. CDR3 in DNA: TGTGCCAGCAGCTTAGCGGGGGGCCTGAAAAACATTCAGTACTTC.

The V call is TRBV12-3 or TRBV12-4, the J call TRBJ1-1; D ambiguous. Trimming removed 3 bases from V and 5 bases from J, with 10 bases in between. The CDR3 extends over 13 amino acids. CDR3 loop: CASSFSWGTEAFF. CDR3 nucleotide sequence: TGTGCCAGCAGTTTTTCTTGGGGAACTGAAGCTTTCTTT.

The chain has TRBV12-3 or TRBV12-4 and TRBJ1-2; 7 bases map to TRBD1. The CDR3 contains 15 residues. V dropped 6 bases and J dropped 2; count of bases not matched to a gene: 9. The CDR3 is CASRPTGARNYGYTF. The CDR3 coding sequence is TGTGCCAGCAGACCAACAGGGGCGAGGAACTATGGCTACACCTTC.

The rearrangement links TRBV19 to TRBJ2-2, with D possibly being TRBD2 (5 bases). Looked up from germline, CDR1 is LNHDA and CDR2 is SQIVND (reference sequence). V was pared by 1 base and J by 1 base, with 10 bases between. The CDR3 totals 16 residues. Written as DNA, the CDR3 is TGTGCCAGTAGTATAGTAGGACGGGGGAACACCGGGGAGCTGTTTTTT. It is translated as CASSIVGRGNTGELFF.

This clonotype was counted ten times or more. The CDR3 sequence: CASSLEGTEKNYGYTF. The CDR3, as DNA: TGTGCCAGCAGTTTAGAAGGGACGGAGAAGAACTATGGCTACACCTTC. This chain joins TRBV12-3 or TRBV12-4 and TRBJ1-2; tentatively, D is TRBD1 (5 bases). Trimming cost V 1 base and J 2 bases, with 14 bases left between them. The CDR3 has 16 residues.

This clonotype showed up many times. The V gene is TRBV5-1, the J gene TRBJ1-3; TRBD1 matches 10 bases. The germline V gene encodes CDR1 SGHRS and CDR2 YFSETQ. V dropped 2 bases and J dropped 3; count of bases not matched to a gene: 2. This CDR3 is built from 15 residues. Written as DNA, the CDR3 is TGCGCCAGCAGCTTCGGACAGGGGGATGGAAACACCATATATTTT. It codes for CASSFGQGDGNTIYF. The variable domain in full, completed from reference TRBV5-1 and TRBJ1-3, reads KAGVTQTPRYLIKTRGQQVTLSCSPISGHRSVSWYQQTPGQGLQFLFEYFSETQRNKGNFPGRFSGRQFSNSRSEMNVSTLELGDSALYLCASSFGQGDGNTIYFGEGSWLTVV.

This clonotype was detected a few times. V gene TRBV6-1 combines with J gene TRBJ1-2; no clear D gene. The CDR3 has 13 amino acids. Trimming cost V 2 bases and J 12 bases, with 16 bases left between them. Per the germline V gene, CDR1 is MNHNS and CDR2 is SASEGT. CDR3 coding DNA: TGTGCCAGCAGTGAATCCTCCACTGGCGGGAACACCTTC. Residues: CASSESSTGGNTF.

The chain carries TRBV30 and TRBJ2-5; D unresolved. Germline V gene lookup returns CDR1 GTSNPN and CDR2 SVGIG (reference sequence). The V gene lost 0 bases and the J gene lost 4 bases, with 9 bases spanning the gap. The CDR3 consists of 13 residues. The CDR3 nucleotides are TGTGCCTGGAGTGTACGGTGGGGAGAGACCCAGTACTTC. This translates into CAWSVRWGETQYF. Filled out from reference TRBV30 and TRBJ2-5, the complete variable domain reads SQTIHQWPATLVQPVGSPLSLECTVEGTSNPNLYWYRQAAGRGLQLLFYSVGIGQISSEVPQNLSASRPQDRQFILSSKKLLLSDSGFYLCAWSVRWGETQYFGPGTRLLVL.

A few counts support this clonotype. The chain couples TRBV11-2 to TRBJ2-3; no clear D gene. This CDR3 comprises 16 residues. Germline V gives CDR1 SGHAT, CDR2 FQNNGV. V lost 5 bases and J 1 base, leaving 16 bases between the germline ends. In DNA form, the CDR3 reads TGTGCCAGCAGCACGGACCTCGTTTTGGGCACAGATACGCAGTATTTT. Translated, it gives CASSTDLVLGTDTQYF.